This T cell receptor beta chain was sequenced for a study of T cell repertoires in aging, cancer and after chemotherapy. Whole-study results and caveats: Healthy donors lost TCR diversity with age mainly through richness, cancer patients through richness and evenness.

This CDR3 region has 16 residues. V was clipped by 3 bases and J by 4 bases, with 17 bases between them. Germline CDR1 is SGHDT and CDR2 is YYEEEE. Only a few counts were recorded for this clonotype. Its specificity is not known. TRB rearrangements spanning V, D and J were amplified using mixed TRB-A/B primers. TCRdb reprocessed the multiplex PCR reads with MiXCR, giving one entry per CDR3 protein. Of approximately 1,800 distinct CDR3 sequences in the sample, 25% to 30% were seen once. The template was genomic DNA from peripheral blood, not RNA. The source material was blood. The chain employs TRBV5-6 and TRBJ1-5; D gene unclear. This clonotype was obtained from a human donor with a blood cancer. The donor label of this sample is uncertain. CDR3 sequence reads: CASSSGGLRVNQPQHF. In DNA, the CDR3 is TGTGCCAGCAGCTCAGGTGGCCTGAGGGTTAATCAGCCCCAGCATTTT. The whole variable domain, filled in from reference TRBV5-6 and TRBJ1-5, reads DAGVTQSPTHLIKTRGQQVTLRCSPKSGHDTVSWYQQALGQGPQFIFQYYEEEERQRGNFPDRFSGHQFPNYSSELNVNALLLGDSALYLCASSSGGLRVNQPQHFGDGTRLSIL.